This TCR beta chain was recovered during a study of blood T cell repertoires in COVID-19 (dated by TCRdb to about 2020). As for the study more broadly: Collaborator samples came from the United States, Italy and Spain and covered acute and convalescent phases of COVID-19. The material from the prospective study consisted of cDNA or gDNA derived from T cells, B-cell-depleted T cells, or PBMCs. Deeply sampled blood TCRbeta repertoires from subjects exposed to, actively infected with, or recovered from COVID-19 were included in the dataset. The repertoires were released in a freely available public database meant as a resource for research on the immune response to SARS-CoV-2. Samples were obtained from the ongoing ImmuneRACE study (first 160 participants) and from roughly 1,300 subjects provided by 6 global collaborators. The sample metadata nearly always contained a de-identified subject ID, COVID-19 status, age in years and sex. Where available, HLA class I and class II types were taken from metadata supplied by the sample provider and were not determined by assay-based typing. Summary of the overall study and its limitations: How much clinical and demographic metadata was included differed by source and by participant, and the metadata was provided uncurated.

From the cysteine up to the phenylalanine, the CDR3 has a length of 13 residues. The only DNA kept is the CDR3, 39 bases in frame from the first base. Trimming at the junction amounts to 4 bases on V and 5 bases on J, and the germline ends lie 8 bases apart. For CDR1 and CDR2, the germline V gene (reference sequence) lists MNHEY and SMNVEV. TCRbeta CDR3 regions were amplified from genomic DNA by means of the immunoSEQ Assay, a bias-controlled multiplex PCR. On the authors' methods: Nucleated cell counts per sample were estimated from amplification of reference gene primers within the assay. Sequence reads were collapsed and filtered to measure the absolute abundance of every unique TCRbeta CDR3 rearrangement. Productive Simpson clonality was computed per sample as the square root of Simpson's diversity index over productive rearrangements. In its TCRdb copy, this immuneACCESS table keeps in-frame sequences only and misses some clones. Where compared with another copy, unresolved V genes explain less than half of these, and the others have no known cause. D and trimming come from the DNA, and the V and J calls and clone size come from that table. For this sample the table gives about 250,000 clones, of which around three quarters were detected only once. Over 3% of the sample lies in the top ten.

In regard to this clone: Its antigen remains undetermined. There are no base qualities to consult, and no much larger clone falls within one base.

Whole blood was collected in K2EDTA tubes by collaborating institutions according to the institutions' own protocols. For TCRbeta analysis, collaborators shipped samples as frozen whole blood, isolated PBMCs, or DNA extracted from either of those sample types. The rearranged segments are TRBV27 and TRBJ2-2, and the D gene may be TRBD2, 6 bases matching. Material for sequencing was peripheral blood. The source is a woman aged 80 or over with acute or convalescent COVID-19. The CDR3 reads CASSYGRTGELFF. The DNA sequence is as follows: TGTGCCAGCAGTTACGGGAGAACCGGGGAGCTGTTTTTT.